Listed here are 7 T cell receptor beta chains from one sample, sequenced in a study of blood T cells in healthy people across ages. Then a second PCR, running roughly 7 to 11 cycles, was carried out with a sample-barcoded 5' primer and a J-beta primer mix. TCRdb re-called the 5' RACE reads through MiXCR, storing one row per CDR3 protein. The sample has fewer than 2 million distinct CDR3 sequences, about two fifths seen once. The sample taken for sequencing was blood. Receptors were obtained from a human donor in good health.

The J gene is TRBJ2-5, the V gene TRBV4-3; TRBD1 agrees at 9 bases. Germline trimming cut 1 base from V and 1 base from J; bases unmatched to any gene: 4. CDR3 length: 16 amino acids. Germline CDR1 reads LGHNA; CDR2 reads YSLEER. DNA for the CDR3: TGCGCCAGCAGCCAAGTTTGGGACAGGGTCCAAGAGACCCAGTACTTC. This codes for CASSQVWDRVQETQYF.

This chain links TRBV6-2 or TRBV6-3 with TRBJ2-5, with TRBD2 matching 8 bases. The J call could be wrong; TRBJ2-1 is a better fit for the DNA end. The germline V gene has CDR1 MNHEY and CDR2 SVGEGT. The CDR3 extends over 16 amino acids. CDR3 sequence reads: CASSYYTAGEKETQFF. CDR3 coding DNA: TGTGCCAGCAGTTACTATACAGCGGGGGAAAAAGAGACCCAGTTCTTC.

The chain combines TRBV4-1 with TRBJ2-4, with 7 bases matching TRBD1. The end of the DNA fits TRBJ2-7 better, so the J call may be wrong. CDR3 length: 14 amino acids. CDR1 and CDR2 from the germline V gene are MGHRA and YSYEKL. The CDR3 region is CASSQYRGEGEQYF. The CDR3 DNA is TGCGCCAGCAGCCAATACAGGGGAGAGGGCGAGCAGTACTTC.

This clonotype was counted a single time. The genes are TRBV19 and TRBJ2-4, with D possibly being TRBD1 (5 bases). Trimming shortened V by 8 bases and J by 9 bases, and 11 bases separated the two germline ends. This CDR3 comprises 11 residues. Germline values: CDR1 LNHDA, CDR2 SQIVND (reference sequence). In nucleotides, the CDR3 is TGTGCCAGTGGGCAGGGCATCATTCAGTACTTC. Encoded protein: CASGQGIIQYF.

The sample holds many counts of this clonotype. V usage is TRBV12-3 or TRBV12-4 and J usage is TRBJ1-2; the D is unclear. V was shortened by 6 bases and J by 3 bases, with 11 bases between the two germline ends. CDR3 length: 13 residues. DNA for the CDR3: TGTGCCAGCAGCCTCGGGCGGTACTATGGCTACACCTTC. It encodes CASSLGRYYGYTF.

V usage is TRBV7-9 and J usage is TRBJ2-1; 8 nucleotides agree with TRBD1. The germline CDR1 and CDR2 sequences are SEHNR and FQNEAQ (reference sequence). CDR3 length: 18 residues. The V segment lost 5 bases and the J segment 3 bases; nucleotides outside the gene matches: 15. The CDR3 here is CASSAPLGGQANYNEQFF. The CDR3 DNA sequence: TGTGCCAGCAGCGCACCACTCGGGGGACAGGCAAACTACAATGAGCAGTTCTTC.

J is TRBJ2-4 and V is TRBV15, with D possibly matching TRBD1 (6 bases). CDR1 and CDR2 from the germline V gene are LNHNV and YYDKDF (reference sequence). The CDR3 spans 16 residues. The V gene lost 3 bases and the J gene lost 16 bases, with 28 bases spanning the gap. CDR3 amino acids: CATSSSQGFSQETHYF. CDR3 DNA sequence: TGTGCCACCAGCAGTTCACAGGGATTTTCCCAAGAGACCCATTACTTC.